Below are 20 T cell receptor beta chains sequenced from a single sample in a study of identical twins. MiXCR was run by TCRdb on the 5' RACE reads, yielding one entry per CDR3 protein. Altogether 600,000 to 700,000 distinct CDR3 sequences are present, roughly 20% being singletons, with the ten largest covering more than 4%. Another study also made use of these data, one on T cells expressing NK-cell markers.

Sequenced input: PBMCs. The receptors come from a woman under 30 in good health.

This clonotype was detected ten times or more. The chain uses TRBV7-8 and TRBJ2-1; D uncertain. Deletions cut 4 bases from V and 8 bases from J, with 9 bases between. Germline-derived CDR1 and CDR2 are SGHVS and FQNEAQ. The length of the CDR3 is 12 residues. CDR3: CASSSNRYEQFF. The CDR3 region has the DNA TGTGCCAGCAGCTCGAACCGATATGAGCAGTTCTTC.

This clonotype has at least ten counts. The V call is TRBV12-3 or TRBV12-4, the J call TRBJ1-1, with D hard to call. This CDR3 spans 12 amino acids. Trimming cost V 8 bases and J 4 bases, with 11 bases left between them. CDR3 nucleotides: TGTGCCAGCGGATGGGCCGGCACTGAAGCTTTCTTT. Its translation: CASGWAGTEAFF.

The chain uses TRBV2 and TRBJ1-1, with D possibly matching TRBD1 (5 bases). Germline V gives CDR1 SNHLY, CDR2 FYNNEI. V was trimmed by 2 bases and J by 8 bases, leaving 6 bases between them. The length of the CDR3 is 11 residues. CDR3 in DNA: TGTGCCAGCAGTGAAAGGGGCGAAGCTTTCTTT. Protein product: CASSERGEAFF.

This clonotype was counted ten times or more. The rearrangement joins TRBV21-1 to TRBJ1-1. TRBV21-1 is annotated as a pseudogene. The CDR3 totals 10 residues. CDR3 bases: TGTGCCAGCAGTGGAGCTGAAGCTTTCTTT. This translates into CASSGAEAFF.

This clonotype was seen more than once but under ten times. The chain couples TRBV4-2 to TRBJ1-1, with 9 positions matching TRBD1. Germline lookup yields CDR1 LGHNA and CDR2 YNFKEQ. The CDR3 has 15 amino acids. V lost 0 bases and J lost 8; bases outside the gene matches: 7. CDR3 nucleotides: TGTGCCAGCAGCCAAGATCGACGTGGGACAGGGGAAGCTTTCTTT. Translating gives CASSQDRRGTGEAFF.

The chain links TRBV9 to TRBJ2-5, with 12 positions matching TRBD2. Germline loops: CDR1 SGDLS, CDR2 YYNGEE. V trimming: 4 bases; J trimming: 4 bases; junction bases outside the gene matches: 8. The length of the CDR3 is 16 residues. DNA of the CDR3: TGTGCCAGCAGCCCAACTAGCGGGAGGCCCCCAGAGACCCAGTACTTC. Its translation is CASSPTSGRPPETQYF.

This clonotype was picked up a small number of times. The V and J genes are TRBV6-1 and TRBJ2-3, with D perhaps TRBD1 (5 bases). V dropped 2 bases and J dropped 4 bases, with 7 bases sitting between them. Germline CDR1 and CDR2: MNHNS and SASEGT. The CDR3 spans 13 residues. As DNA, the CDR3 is TGTGCCAGCAGTGAAATGGGGCCAGATACGCAGTATTTT. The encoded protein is CASSEMGPDTQYF.

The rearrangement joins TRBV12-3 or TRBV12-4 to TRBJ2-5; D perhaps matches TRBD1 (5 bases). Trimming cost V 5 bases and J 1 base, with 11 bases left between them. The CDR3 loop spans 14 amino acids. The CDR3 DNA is TGTGCCAGCAGTAAGACAGTCCCCCAAGAGACCCAGTACTTC. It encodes CASSKTVPQETQYF.

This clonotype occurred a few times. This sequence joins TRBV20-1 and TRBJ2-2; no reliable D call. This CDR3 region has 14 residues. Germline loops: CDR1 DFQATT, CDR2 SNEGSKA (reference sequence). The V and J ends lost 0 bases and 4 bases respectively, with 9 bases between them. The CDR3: CSARDGGTTGELFF. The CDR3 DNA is TGCAGTGCTAGAGATGGCGGAACCACCGGGGAGCTGTTTTTT.

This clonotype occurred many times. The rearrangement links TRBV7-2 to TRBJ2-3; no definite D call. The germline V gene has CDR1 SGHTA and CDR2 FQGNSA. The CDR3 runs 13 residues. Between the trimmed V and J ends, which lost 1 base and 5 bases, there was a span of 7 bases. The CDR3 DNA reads TGTGCCAGCAGCTTAGGAGCGAAAGATACGCAGTATTTT. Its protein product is CASSLGAKDTQYF.

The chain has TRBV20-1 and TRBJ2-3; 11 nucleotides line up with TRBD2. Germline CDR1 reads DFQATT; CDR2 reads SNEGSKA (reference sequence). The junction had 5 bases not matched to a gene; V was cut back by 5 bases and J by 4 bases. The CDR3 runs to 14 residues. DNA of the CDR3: TGCAGTGCTGGACCGGGACTAGCGGCAGATACGCAGTATTTT. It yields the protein CSAGPGLAADTQYF.

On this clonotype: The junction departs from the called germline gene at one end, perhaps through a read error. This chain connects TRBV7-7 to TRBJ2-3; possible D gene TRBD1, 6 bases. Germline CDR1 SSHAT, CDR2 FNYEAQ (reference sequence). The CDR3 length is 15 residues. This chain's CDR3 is CASSFGQLKTDTQYF. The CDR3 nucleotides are TGTGCTAGCAGCTTTGGACAGCTGAAGACAGATACGCAGTATTTT.

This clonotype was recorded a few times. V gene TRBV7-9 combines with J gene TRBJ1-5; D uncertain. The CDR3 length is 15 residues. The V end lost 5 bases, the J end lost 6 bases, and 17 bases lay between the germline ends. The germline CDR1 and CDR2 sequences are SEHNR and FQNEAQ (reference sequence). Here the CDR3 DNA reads TGTGCCAGCAGCCCCGGGTCTCTGGGGATTCAGCCCCAGCATTTT. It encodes CASSPGSLGIQPQHF.

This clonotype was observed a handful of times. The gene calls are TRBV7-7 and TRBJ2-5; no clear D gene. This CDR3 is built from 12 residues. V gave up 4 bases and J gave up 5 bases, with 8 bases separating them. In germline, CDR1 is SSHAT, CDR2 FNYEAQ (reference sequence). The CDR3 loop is CASSSLSETQYF. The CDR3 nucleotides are TGTGCCAGCAGCTCCTTAAGCGAGACCCAGTACTTC.

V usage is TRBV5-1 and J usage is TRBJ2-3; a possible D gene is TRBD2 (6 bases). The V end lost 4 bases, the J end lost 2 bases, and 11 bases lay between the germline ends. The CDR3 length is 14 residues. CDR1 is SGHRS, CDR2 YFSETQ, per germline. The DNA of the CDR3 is TGCGCCAGCAGCGAGGGAGGTGCCACAGATACGCAGTATTTT. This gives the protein CASSEGGATDTQYF.

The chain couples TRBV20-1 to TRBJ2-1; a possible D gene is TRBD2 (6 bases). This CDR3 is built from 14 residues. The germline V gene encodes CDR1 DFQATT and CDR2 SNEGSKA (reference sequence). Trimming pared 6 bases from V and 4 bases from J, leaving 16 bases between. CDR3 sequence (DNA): TGCAGTGCCCGAAGCGGGCTCAGTTACAATGAGCAGTTCTTC. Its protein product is CSARSGLSYNEQFF.

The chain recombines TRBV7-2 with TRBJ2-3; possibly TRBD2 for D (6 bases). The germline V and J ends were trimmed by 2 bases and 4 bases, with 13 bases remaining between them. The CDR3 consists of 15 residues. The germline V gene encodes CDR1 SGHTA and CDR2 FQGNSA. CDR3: CASSLLGGTADTQYF. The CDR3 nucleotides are TGTGCCAGCAGCTTACTGGGCGGGACTGCAGATACGCAGTATTTT.

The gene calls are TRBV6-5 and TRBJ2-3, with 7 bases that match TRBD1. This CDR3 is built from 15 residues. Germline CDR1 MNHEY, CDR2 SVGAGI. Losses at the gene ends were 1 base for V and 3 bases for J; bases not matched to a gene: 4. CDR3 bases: TGTGCCAGCAGTTACTTAGGCAGGGGGACAGATACGCAGTATTTT. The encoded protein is CASSYLGRGTDTQYF.

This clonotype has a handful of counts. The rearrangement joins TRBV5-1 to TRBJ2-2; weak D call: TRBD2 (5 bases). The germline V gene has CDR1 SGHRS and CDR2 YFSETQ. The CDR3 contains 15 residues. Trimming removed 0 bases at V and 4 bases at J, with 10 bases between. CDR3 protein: CASSLGRTRTGELFF. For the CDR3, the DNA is TGCGCCAGCAGCTTGGGGAGGACTCGCACCGGGGAGCTGTTTTTT.

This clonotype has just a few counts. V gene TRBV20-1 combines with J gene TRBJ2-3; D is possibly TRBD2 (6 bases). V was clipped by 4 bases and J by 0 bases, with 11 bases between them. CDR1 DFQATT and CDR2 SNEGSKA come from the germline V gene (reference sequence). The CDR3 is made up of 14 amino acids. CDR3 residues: CSATRLGSTDTQYF. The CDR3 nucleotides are TGCAGTGCTACACGACTAGGAAGCACAGATACGCAGTATTTT.